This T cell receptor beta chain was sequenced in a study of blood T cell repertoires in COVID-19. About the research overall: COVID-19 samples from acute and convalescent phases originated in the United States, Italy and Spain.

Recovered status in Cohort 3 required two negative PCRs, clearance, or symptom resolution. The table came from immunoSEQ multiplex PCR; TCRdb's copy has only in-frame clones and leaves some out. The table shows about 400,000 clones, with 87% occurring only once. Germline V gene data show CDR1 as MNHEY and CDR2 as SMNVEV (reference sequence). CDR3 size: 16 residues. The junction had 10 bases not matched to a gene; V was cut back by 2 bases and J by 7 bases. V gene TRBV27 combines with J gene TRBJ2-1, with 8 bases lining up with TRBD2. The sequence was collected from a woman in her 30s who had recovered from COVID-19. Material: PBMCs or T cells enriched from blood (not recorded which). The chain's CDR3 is CASSLPSSGIINEQFF. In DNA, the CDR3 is TGTGCCAGCAGTTTACCTAGTAGCGGGATAATAAATGAGCAGTTCTTC.